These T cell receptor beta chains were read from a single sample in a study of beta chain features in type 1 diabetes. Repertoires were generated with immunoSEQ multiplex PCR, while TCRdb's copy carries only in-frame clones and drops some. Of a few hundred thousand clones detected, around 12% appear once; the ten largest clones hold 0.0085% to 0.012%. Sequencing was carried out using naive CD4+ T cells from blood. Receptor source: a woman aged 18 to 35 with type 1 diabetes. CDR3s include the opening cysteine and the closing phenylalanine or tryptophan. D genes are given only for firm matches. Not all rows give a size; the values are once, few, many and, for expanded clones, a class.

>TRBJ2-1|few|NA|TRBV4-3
CASSQVKGVKSSYNEQFF
TGCGCCAGCAGCCAAGTGAAAGGGGTTAAAAGCTCCTACAATGAGCAGTTCTTC
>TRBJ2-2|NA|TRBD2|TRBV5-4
CASSIGGSTGELFF
TGTGCCAGCAGCATCGGCGGGAGTACCGGGGAGCTGTTTTTT
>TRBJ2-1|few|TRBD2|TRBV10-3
CAISESPLAGDYNEQFF
TGTGCCATCAGTGAGTCCCCACTAGCGGGGGACTACAATGAGCAGTTCTTC
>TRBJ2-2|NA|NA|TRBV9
CASSAAGAVRELFF
TGTGCCAGCAGCGCAGCTGGGGCGGTTAGGGAGCTGTTTTTT
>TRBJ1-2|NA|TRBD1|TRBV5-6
CASSWGQASGYTF
TGTGCCAGCAGTTGGGGACAGGCTAGCGGCTACACCTTC
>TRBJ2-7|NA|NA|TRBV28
CASSLSSYEQYF
TGTGCCAGCAGTTTGTCTTCCTACGAGCAGTACTTC
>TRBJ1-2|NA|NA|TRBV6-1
CASSETDSYGYTF
TGTGCCAGCAGTGAAACCGACAGCTATGGCTACACCTTC
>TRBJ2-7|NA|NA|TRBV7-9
CALGEISYEQYF
TGTGCCCTTGGGGAGATCTCCTACGAGCAGTACTTC
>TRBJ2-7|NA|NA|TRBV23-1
CASSRGGHYEQYF
TGCGCCAGCAGTCGGGGGGGGCACTACGAGCAGTACTTC
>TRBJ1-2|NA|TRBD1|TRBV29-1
CSVRGQGGYGYTF
TGCAGCGTCCGGGGACAGGGCGGGTATGGCTACACCTTC
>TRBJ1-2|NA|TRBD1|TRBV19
CASSIRTGPYGYTF
TGTGCCAGTAGTATCCGGACAGGGCCTTATGGCTACACCTTC
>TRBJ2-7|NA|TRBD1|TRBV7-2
CASSLATGGQYEQYF
TGTGCCAGCAGCTTAGCGACAGGGGGCCAGTACGAGCAGTACTTC
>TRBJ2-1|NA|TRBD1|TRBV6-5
CASRKTGGGSNEQFF
TGTGCCAGCAGGAAGACAGGGGGAGGGAGCAATGAGCAGTTCTTC
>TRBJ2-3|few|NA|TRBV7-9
CASRGTGSTDTQYF
TGTGCCAGCAGGGGAACAGGAAGCACAGATACGCAGTATTTT
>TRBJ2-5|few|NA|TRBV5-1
CASSLDGEETQYF
TGCGCCAGCAGCTTGGACGGAGAAGAGACCCAGTACTTC
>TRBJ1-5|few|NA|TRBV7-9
CASSSVGQPQHF
TGTGCCAGCAGCTCGGTCGGTCAGCCCCAGCATTTT
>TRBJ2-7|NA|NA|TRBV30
CAWSVRSPEQYF
TGTGCCTGGAGTGTACGGAGTCCCGAGCAGTACTTC
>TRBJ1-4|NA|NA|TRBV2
CASSDRQGPEKLFF
TGTGCCAGCAGTGACCGGCAGGGTCCTGAAAAACTGTTTTTT
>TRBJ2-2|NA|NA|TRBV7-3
CASSNRAGELFF
TGTGCCAGCAGCAACAGGGCCGGGGAGCTGTTTTTT
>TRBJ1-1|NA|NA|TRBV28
CASSRGGSNTEAFF
TGTGCCAGCAGCCGAGGGGGATCGAACACTGAAGCTTTCTTT
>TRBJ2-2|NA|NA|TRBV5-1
CASSLSGLNTGELFF
TGCGCCAGCAGCTTATCAGGGCTGAACACCGGGGAGCTGTTTTTT
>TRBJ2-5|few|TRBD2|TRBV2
CASSGTSGGAETQYF
TGTGCCAGCAGTGGAACTAGCGGGGGGGCCGAGACCCAGTACTTC
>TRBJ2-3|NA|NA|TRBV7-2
CASSLRVSLTDTQYF
TGTGCCAGCAGCTTACGGGTGTCGCTCACAGATACGCAGTATTTT